Below, one T cell receptor (beta chain) is given with its context. Antigen unknown. The data were taken from a study of a mutant IDH1 vaccine in newly diagnosed glioma. Regarding the study as a whole: There seemed to be no relation between pseudoprogression and changes in top peripheral T cell clonotypes. Detectable vaccine-induced immune responses arose in around 93% of patients.

Trimming cost V 6 bases and J 4 bases, with 10 bases left between them. The germline CDR1 and CDR2 sequences are KGHSH and LQKENI. This CDR3 has 13 amino acids. The assay was immunoSEQ multiplex PCR, and TCRdb's table has in-frame clones only and misses some. Here the sample spans around 60,000 clones, approximately 81% being singletons. Regarding time point: week 35, safety follow-up. The study gave 300 ug of mutant IDH1 20-mer peptide per vaccine dose, with topical imiquimod. Across weeks 1, 3, 5, 7, 11, 15, 19 and 23, patients received a vaccination each time, eight in all. The specimen was PBMCs, collected from a glioma patient whose treatment included an IDH1 peptide vaccine. The receptor was isolated from a man aged 25-45 years with glioma. This chain links TRBV18 with TRBJ2-1; D is possibly TRBD2 (5 bases). CDR3 nucleotide sequence: TGTGCCAGCTCCGCACCGGGATACAATGAGCAGTTCTTC. This codes for CASSAPGYNEQFF.